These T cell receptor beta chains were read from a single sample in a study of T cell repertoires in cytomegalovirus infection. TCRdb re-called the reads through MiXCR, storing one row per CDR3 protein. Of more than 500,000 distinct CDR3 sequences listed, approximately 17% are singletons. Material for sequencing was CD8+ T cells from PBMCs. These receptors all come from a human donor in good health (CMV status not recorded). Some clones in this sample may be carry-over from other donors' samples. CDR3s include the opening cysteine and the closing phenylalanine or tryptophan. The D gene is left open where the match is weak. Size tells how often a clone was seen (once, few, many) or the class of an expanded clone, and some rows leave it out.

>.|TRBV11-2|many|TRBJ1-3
CASSSPGRPISGNTIYF
TGTGCCAGCAGCTCCCCGGGACGCCCTATCTCTGGAAACACCATATATTTT
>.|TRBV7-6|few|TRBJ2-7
CASSLAQQGDEQYF
TGTGCCAGCAGCTTAGCGCAACAGGGAGACGAGCAGTACTTC
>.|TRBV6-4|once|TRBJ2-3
CASSAFGGRGSTDTQYF
TGTGCCAGCAGTGCGTTTGGCGGGCGGGGTAGCACAGATACGCAGTATTTT
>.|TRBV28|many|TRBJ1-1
CASSLPMTGPNTEAFF
TGTGCCAGCAGTTTACCAATGACAGGTCCGAACACTGAAGCTTTCTTT
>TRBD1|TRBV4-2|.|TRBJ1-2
CASSQGQGLVTF
TGTGCCAGCAGCCAGGGACAGGGGCTAGTCACCTTC
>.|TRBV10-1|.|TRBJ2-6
CASSETRGAAGANVLTF
TGCGCCAGCAGTGAGACACGCGGGGCAGCTGGGGCCAACGTCCTGACTTTC
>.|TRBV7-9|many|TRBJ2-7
CASSPPADDEQYF
TGTGCCAGCAGCCCCCCGGCAGACGACGAGCAGTACTTC
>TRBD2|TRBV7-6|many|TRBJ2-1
CASSLGVREGVMEQFF
TGTGCCAGCAGCTTAGGTGTCCGGGAGGGCGTTATGGAGCAGTTCTTC
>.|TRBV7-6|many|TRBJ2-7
CASSLGRLGSYEQYF
TGTGCCAGCAGCTTAGGCAGGCTGGGATCCTACGAGCAGTACTTC
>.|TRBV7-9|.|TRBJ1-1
CATQEGATEAFF
TGTGCCACCCAGGAAGGGGCCACTGAAGCTTTCTTT
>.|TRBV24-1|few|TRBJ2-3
CATSDSRSSADTQYF
TGTGCCACCAGTGATTCTAGGTCCTCCGCAGATACGCAGTATTTT
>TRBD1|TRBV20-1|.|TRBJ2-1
CSASGTGGSSYNEQFF
TGCAGTGCTAGCGGGACAGGGGGGAGCTCCTACAATGAGCAGTTCTTC
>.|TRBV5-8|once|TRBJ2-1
CASRAAELYNEQFF
TGTGCCAGCAGGGCAGCGGAATTATACAATGAGCAGTTCTTC
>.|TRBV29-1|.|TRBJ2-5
CSVEDQGDFPETQYF
TGCAGCGTTGAAGATCAAGGCGACTTCCCGGAGACCCAGTACTTC
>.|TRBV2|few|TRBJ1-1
CASSEHVSTEAFF
TGTGCCAGCAGTGAGCACGTTAGCACTGAAGCTTTCTTT
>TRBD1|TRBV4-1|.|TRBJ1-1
CASSPDREGGTEAFF
TGCGCCAGCAGCCCCGACAGGGAGGGAGGCACTGAAGCTTTCTTT